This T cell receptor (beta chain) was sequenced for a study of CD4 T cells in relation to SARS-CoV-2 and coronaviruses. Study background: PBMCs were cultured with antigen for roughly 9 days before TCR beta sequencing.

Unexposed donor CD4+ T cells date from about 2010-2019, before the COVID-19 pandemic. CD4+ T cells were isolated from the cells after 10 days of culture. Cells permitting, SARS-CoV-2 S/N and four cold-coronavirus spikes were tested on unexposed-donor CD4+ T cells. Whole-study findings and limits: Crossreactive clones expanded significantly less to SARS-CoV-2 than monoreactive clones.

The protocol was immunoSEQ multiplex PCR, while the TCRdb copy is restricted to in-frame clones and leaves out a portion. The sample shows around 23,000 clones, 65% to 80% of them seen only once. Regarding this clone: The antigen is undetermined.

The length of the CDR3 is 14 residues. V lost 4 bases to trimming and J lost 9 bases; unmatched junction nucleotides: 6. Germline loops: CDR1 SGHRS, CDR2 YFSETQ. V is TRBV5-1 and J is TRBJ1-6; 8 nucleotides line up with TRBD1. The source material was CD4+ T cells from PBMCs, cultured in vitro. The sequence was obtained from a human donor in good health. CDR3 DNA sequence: TGCGCCAGCAGCGGGGGACAGGACATTTCACCCCTCCACTTT. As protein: CASSGGQDISPLHF.